This T cell receptor (beta chain) was retrieved from a study of cytomegalovirus exposure and HLA in healthy donors. Per the germline V gene, CDR1 is ENHRY and CDR2 is SYGVKD. Losses at the gene ends were 6 bases for V and 1 base for J; bases not matched to a gene: 2. The CDR3 runs to 14 residues. Findings and caveats of the study: Later, TCR association rates were found to vary by HLA locus, highest for DRB1 and lowest for HLA-C. 16,951 TCR beta sequences were associated with HLA alleles at 0.05 false discovery rate in a later analysis. The Asian-associated ancestry cluster reportedly had fewer N-insertions than the approximately 610-donor mean in a later analysis. Upon later analysis, HLA-associated TCR beta chains proved more clonally expanded than other, equally common chains.

This clone was picked up a small number of times. Its antigen is currently unknown. In the PCR, 60 Vbeta and 13 Jbeta primers were used. The data were produced by immunoSEQ multiplex PCR, yet TCRdb's version contains in-frame clones alone and is incomplete. The sample lists approximately 140,000 clones, roughly 72% occurring once. The sample consisted of PBMCs. The rearrangement uses TRBV10-3 and TRBJ1-4; 7 bases are shared with TRBD1. The receptor's source is a man between 40 and 49 years old in good health and CMV-seronegative. DNA for the CDR3: TGTGCCATCAGGCGACAGGGAACTAATGAAAAACTGTTTTTT. Its protein is CAIRRQGTNEKLFF.